A single sample gave rise to the 16 T cell receptor beta chains below, sequenced in a study of blood T cell repertoires in COVID-19. Measured with immunoSEQ multiplex PCR; TCRdb has only the in-frame clones, and not every one. The repertoire holds around 150,000 clones, with around 79% as singletons. Input material: PBMCs or T cells enriched from blood (not recorded which). Receptors were obtained from a man over 45 who had recovered from COVID-19.

The chain links TRBV11-3 to TRBJ2-1; 9 bases fit TRBD1. The CDR3 is 16 residues long. V shed 0 bases, J shed 7 bases, and the junction held 7 bases outside the gene matches. Per the germline V gene, CDR1 is SGHNT and CDR2 is YENEEA. The CDR3 sequence: CASSLDGQGFNNEQFF. The CDR3 nucleotides read TGTGCCAGCAGCTTAGACGGACAGGGGTTCAATAATGAGCAGTTCTTC.

The rearrangement links TRBV7-2 to TRBJ2-3, with D perhaps matching TRBD2 (5 bases). The V end was cut by 7 bases, the J end by 6 bases, with 14 bases between. The CDR3 spans 13 residues. Per germline, CDR1 SGHTA and CDR2 FQGNSA. This chain's CDR3 is CASNTDPGDTQYF. The CDR3 DNA sequence: TGTGCCAGCAATACGGACCCGGGGGATACGCAGTATTTT.

The chain joins TRBV9 to TRBJ2-1, with 11 positions matching TRBD2. Germline trimming cut 3 bases from V and 5 bases from J; bases unmatched to any gene: 7. Germline-derived CDR1 and CDR2 are SGDLS and YYNGEE. This CDR3 is 16 amino acids long. The CDR3 coding sequence is TGTGCCAGCAGCGATTCACTAGCGGGGGAAGACAATGAGCAGTTCTTC. Its translation: CASSDSLAGEDNEQFF.

The rearrangement uses TRBV7-3 and TRBJ1-6, with 7 bases lining up with TRBD1. Losses at the gene ends were 1 base for V and 10 bases for J; bases not matched to a gene: 7. From germline, CDR1 is SGHTA and CDR2 FQGTGA. This CDR3 is built from 15 residues. CDR3 nucleotide sequence: TGTGCCAGCAGCTTAAAGGCAGGGGGAGGCTCACCCCTCCACTTT. It encodes CASSLKAGGGSPLHF.

This sequence joins TRBV19 and TRBJ1-6; the match to TRBD1 covers 9 bases. The CDR3 totals 15 residues. The trim removed 8 bases at V and 6 bases at J, leaving 8 bases unmatched. Germline CDR1 reads LNHDA; CDR2 reads SQIVND (reference sequence). The CDR3 protein is CASSDRGASNSPLHF. Here the CDR3 DNA reads TGTGCCAGTTCCGACAGGGGGGCGTCTAATTCACCCCTCCACTTT.

V and J are TRBV5-1 and TRBJ2-6; 9 bases are a match to TRBD1. Trimming at V came to 0 bases and at J to 0 bases, leaving 4 bases not matched to a gene. CDR1 and CDR2 (germline): SGHRS, YFSETQ. The CDR3 contains 18 residues. The CDR3 protein is CASSLVGTGSSGANVLTF. The CDR3 coding sequence is TGCGCCAGCAGCTTGGTCGGGACAGGGAGCTCTGGGGCCAACGTCCTGACTTTC.

The chain employs TRBV5-1 and TRBJ1-2; TRBD1 might be the D (6 bases). V lost 4 bases and J 6 bases, leaving 19 bases between the germline ends. The CDR3 length is 15 residues. Germline CDR1 is SGHRS and CDR2 is YFSETQ. CDR3 sequence reads: CASSRSGAGADGYTF. For the CDR3, the DNA is TGCGCCAGCAGCCGATCCGGGGCAGGGGCAGATGGCTACACCTTC. The whole variable domain, remainder taken from reference TRBV5-1 and TRBJ1-2, is KAGVTQTPRYLIKTRGQQVTLSCSPISGHRSVSWYQQTPGQGLQFLFEYFSETQRNKGNFPGRFSGRQFSNSRSEMNVSTLELGDSALYLCASSRSGAGADGYTFGSGTRLTVV.

This clone appeared a few times. The chain employs TRBV6-5 and TRBJ1-1; 7 positions match TRBD1. V was clipped by 6 bases and J by 7 bases; unmatched bases: 8. Germline CDR1 MNHEY, CDR2 SVGAGI. There are 13 residues in the CDR3. CDR3 protein: CASSLRQGSEAFF. CDR3 nucleotide sequence: TGTGCCAGCAGCCTTAGACAGGGTAGTGAAGCTTTCTTT.

Here the CDR3 DNA reads TGTGCCACCAGTGATTTAGGCCCCTCGACTAGCGGGTACAATGAGCAGTTCTTC. Its protein is CATSDLGPSTSGYNEQFF. The V and J genes are TRBV24-1 and TRBJ2-1; 10 nucleotides match TRBD2. The CDR3 spans 18 residues. Trimming cost V 1 base and J 4 bases; bases outside gene matches: 9. CDR1 KGHDR and CDR2 SFDVKD come from the germline V gene.

The rearrangement uses TRBV7-9 and TRBJ1-1, with D perhaps TRBD1 (6 bases). CDR1 is SEHNR and CDR2 is FQNEAQ in the germline V gene (reference sequence). Trimming shortened V by 5 bases and J by 4 bases, and 20 bases separated the two germline ends. This CDR3 is 16 amino acids long. CDR3 DNA: TGTGCCAGCAGCCACATCCGGGGGGGCAGTAGCACTGAAGCTTTCTTT. Translated, it gives CASSHIRGGSSTEAFF.

The rearrangement joins TRBV28 to TRBJ1-5, with D possibly matching TRBD1 (6 bases). CDR1 is MDHEN, CDR2 SYDVKM, per germline. This CDR3 spans 14 amino acids. V lost 5 bases, J lost 6 bases, and 14 bases lay in between. The CDR3 here is CASSTFTGFQPQHF. CDR3 nucleotides: TGTGCCAGCAGTACCTTCACAGGGTTTCAGCCCCAGCATTTT. The full variable domain, in which reference TRBV28 and TRBJ1-5 provide the parts outside the CDR3, is DVKVTQSSRYLVKRTGEKVFLECVQDMDHENMFWYRQDPGLGLRLIYFSYDVKMKEKGDIPEGYSVSREKKERFSLILESASTNQTSMYLCASSTFTGFQPQHFGDGTRLSIL.

The chain has TRBV7-9 and TRBJ2-1, with D tentatively TRBD2 (6 bases). V shed 4 bases and J shed 7 bases, with 20 bases lying between them. The CDR3 is made up of 16 amino acids. Germline V lookup: CDR1 SEHNR, CDR2 FQNEAQ (reference sequence). CDR3 nucleotides: TGTGCCAGCAGCTCTAGTGGGGGGATTGTGGAAAATGAGCAGTTCTTC. Protein sequence: CASSSSGGIVENEQFF.

CDR3 DNA: TGTGCCAGCGAGCGCGCCCTTGCTGGGAATGAGCAGTTCTTC. It codes for CASERALAGNEQFF. V and J are TRBV7-9 and TRBJ2-1; D is unclear. This CDR3 has 14 residues. V was clipped by 8 bases and J by 7 bases, with 18 bases between them. Germline V lookup: CDR1 SEHNR, CDR2 FQNEAQ (reference sequence). Complete variable domain (other parts from reference TRBV7-9 and TRBJ2-1): DTGVSQNPRHKITKRGQNVTFRCDPISEHNRLYWYRQTLGQGPEFLTYFQNEAQLEKSRLLSDRFSAERPKGSFSTLEIQRTEQGDSAMYLCASERALAGNEQFFGPGTRLTVL.

This chain uses TRBV3-1 (or the pseudogene TRBV3-2) with TRBJ1-1, with 7 bases fitting TRBD1. V shed 4 bases, J shed 5 bases, and the junction held 7 bases outside the gene matches. In germline, CDR1 is LGHDT, CDR2 YNNKEL (reference sequence). This CDR3 is 14 amino acids long. The CDR3 sequence: CASSPQGSGTEAFF. The CDR3, as DNA: TGTGCCAGCAGCCCACAGGGGAGTGGGACTGAAGCTTTCTTT.

The rearrangement joins TRBV5-5 to TRBJ2-2; D unclear. Germline assignment: CDR1 SGHKS and CDR2 YYEKEE (reference sequence). This CDR3 contains 14 residues. V gave up 0 bases and J gave up 5 bases, with 8 bases separating them. The CDR3 DNA follows: TGTGCCAGCAGCTTGGTTTCCCGTACCGGGGAGCTGTTTTTT. It encodes CASSLVSRTGELFF.

This clone occurred once. The J gene is TRBJ2-1, the V gene TRBV27; D gene ambiguous. The CDR3 consists of 12 residues. The germline gives CDR1 MNHEY, CDR2 SMNVEV (reference sequence). The V gene lost 5 bases and the J gene lost 8 bases, with 10 bases spanning the gap. CDR3 loop: CASSPSPYEQFF. The CDR3 DNA reads as TGTGCCAGCAGTCCCTCTCCGTATGAGCAGTTCTTC.